This TCR beta chain is drawn from a study of blood T cell repertoires in COVID-19. Study context: Whether acute or convalescent, the COVID-19 samples came from the United States, Italy and Spain.

TCRdb keeps only in-frame clones here, not all; method: immunoSEQ multiplex PCR. The sample lists approximately 240,000 clones, 80% to 90% seen once, with over 3% in the top ten. The sample was PBMCs or T cells enriched from blood (not recorded which). This receptor was identified in a woman younger than 35 in a cohort exposed to, infected with or recovered from COVID-19 (not recorded which).

The DNA of the CDR3 is TGTGCCAGCAGCGTCAGGGGTGACTATGGCTACACCTTC. This translates into CASSVRGDYGYTF. The genes are TRBV14 and TRBJ1-2, with a tentative D call TRBD1 (6 bases). CDR1 and CDR2 from the germline V gene are SGHDN and FVKESK. The length of the CDR3 is 13 residues. The V end lost 5 bases, the J end lost 3 bases, and 10 bases lay between the germline ends.